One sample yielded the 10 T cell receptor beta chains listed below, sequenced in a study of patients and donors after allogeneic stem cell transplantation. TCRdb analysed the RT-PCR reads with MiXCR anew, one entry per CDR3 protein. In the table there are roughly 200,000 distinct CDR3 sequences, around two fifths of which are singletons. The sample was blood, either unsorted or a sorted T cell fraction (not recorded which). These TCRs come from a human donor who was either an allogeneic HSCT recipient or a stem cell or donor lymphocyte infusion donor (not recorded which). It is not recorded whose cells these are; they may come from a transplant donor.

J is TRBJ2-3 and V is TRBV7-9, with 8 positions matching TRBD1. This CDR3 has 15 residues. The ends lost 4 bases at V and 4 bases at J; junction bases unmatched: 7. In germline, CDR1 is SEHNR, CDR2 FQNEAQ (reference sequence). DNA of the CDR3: TGTGCCAGCAGCTGGTCGGACAGGGCCGCAGATACGCAGTATTTT. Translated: CASSWSDRAADTQYF.

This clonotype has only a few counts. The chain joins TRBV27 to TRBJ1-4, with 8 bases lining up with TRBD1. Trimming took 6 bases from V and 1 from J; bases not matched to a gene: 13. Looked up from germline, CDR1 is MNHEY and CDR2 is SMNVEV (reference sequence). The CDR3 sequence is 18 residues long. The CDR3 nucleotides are TGTGCCAGCAGGGGAAGGCAGGGGGCAGTAGGAACTAATGAAAAACTGTTTTTT. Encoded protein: CASRGRQGAVGTNEKLFF.

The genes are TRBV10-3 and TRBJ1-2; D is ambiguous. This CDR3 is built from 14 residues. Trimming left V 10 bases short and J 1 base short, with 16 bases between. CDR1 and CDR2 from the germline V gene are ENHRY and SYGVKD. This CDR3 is CATAVSDGNYGYTF. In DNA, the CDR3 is TGTGCCACCGCTGTGTCGGACGGTAACTATGGCTACACCTTC.

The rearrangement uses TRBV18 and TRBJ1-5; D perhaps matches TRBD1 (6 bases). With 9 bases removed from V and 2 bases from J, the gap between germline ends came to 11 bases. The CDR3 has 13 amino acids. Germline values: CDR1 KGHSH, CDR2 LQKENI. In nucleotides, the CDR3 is TGTGCCAGTCAACCAGGGGGCAATCAGCCCCAGCATTTT. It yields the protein CASQPGGNQPQHF.

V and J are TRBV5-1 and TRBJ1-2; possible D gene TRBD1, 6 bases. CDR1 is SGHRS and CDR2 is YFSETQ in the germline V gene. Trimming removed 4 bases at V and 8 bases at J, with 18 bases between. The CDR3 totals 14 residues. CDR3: CASSHWDNLAGYTF. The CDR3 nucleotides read TGCGCCAGCAGCCACTGGGACAATCTGGCGGGCTACACCTTC. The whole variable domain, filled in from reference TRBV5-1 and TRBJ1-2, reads KAGVTQTPRYLIKTRGQQVTLSCSPISGHRSVSWYQQTPGQGLQFLFEYFSETQRNKGNFPGRFSGRQFSNSRSEMNVSTLELGDSALYLCASSHWDNLAGYTFGSGTRLTVV.

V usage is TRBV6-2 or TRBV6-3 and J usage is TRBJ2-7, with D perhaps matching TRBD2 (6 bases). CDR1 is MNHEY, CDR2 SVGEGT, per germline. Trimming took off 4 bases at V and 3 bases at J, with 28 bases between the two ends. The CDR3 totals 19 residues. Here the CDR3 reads CASSSPQGGGNLDYYEQYF. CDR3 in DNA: TGTGCCAGCAGTTCGCCGCAGGGTGGCGGGAACCTAGATTACTACGAGCAGTACTTC.

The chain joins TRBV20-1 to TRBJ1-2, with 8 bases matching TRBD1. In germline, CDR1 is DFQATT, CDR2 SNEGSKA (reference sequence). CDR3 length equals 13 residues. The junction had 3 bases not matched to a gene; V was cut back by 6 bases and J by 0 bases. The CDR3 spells CSAGQGANYGYTF. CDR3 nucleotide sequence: TGCAGTGCCGGACAGGGCGCTAACTATGGCTACACCTTC.

The CDR3 coding sequence is TGTGCCAGCAGCGACGGGGGAGAGTTGGATACGCAGTATTTT. The encoded protein is CASSDGGELDTQYF. The chain has TRBV9 and TRBJ2-3; D is perhaps TRBD2 (6 bases). The germline CDR1 and CDR2 sequences are SGDLS and YYNGEE. The V and J ends lost 3 bases and 6 bases respectively, with 14 bases between them. The CDR3 length is 14 residues.

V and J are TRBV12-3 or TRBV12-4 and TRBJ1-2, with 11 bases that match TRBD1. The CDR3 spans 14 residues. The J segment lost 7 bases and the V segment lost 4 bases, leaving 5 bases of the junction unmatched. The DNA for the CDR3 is TGTGCCAGCAGTTCCGGGACAGGGGGACGTGGCTACACCTTC. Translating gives CASSSGTGGRGYTF.

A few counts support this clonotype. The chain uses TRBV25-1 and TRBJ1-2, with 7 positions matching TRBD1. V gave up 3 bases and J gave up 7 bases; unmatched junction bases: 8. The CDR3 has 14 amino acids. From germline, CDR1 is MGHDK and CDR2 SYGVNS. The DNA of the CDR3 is TGTGCCAGCAGTGAGACAGGGAGGGGAGGTGGCTACACCTTC. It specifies CASSETGRGGGYTF.